This is a list of T cell receptor beta chains from one sample in a study of Graves' ophthalmopathy and Graves' hyperthyroidism. MiXCR, run by TCRdb on the multiplex PCR reads, gives a single entry per CDR3 protein. In the table there are about 740,000 distinct CDR3 sequences, 40% of which are singletons. Sequenced sample: peripheral blood. The source is an adult man with Graves' ophthalmopathy. Both conserved end residues are part of each CDR3. Each record gives: J gene, clone size, D gene, V gene, CDR3 protein, CDR3 DNA. D genes are given only for firm matches. The size entry is marked missing in some rows and otherwise reads once, few, many or a size class.

TRBJ1-6 | few | . | TRBV5-1 | CASSFGSGPNSPLHF | TGCGCCAGCAGCTTCGGTTCAGGCCCCAATTCACCCCTCCACTTT
TRBJ2-7 | . | . | TRBV5-1 | CASSPELQSSYEQYF | TGCGCCAGCAGCCCGGAACTGCAGAGCTCCTACGAGCAGTACTTC
TRBJ2-5 | few | TRBD2 | TRBV2 | CASSPGLAGGGAQETQYF | TGTGCCAGCAGCCCGGGACTAGCGGGAGGGGGTGCGCAAGAGACCCAGTACTTC
TRBJ2-5 | . | . | TRBV2 | CASSSDGGGFQETQYF | TGTGCCAGCAGTTCAGATGGGGGGGGCTTCCAAGAGACCCAGTACTTC
TRBJ1-2 | many | TRBD1 | TRBV15 | CATSRTPGQGVSGYGYTF | TGTGCCACCAGCAGAACCCCGGGACAGGGGGTTTCGGGCTATGGCTACACCTTC
TRBJ1-4 | many | . | TRBV29-1 | CSVGPGQGRPPHEKLFF | .
TRBJ1-2 | few | . | TRBV10-3 | CAIRAENGYTF | TGTGCCATAAGGGCAGAAAATGGCTACACCTTC
TRBJ1-1 | once | . | TRBV11-1 | CASSFGHQPGAFF | TGTGCCAGCAGTTTCGGACACCAGCCTGGGGCTTTCTTT
TRBJ2-7 | many | TRBD2 | TRBV2 | CASNLLAGVREQYF | TGTGCCAGCAACCTGTTAGCGGGAGTACGTGAGCAGTACTTC
TRBJ1-2 | few | TRBD1 | TRBV10-3 | CAVSTGVPYGYTF | TGTGCCGTCAGCACAGGGGTTCCGTATGGCTACACCTTC
TRBJ2-2 | . | . | TRBV4-2 | CASSLNPGTGGGELFF | TGTGCCAGCAGCCTAAACCCGGGGACGGGCGGCGGGGAGCTGTTTTTT
TRBJ2-6 | few | . | TRBV12-3/TRBV12-4 | CASKPGDPSSGANVLTF | TGTGCCAGCAAACCGGGGGACCCCTCGTCTGGGGCCAACGTCCTGACTTTC
TRBJ1-1 | . | . | TRBV19 | CASIGPEAFF | TGTGCCAGTATAGGCCCTGAAGCTTTCTTT
TRBJ2-7 | few | . | TRBV29-1 | CSVEGVAKTYEQYF | TGCAGCGTTGAAGGGGTTGCAAAAACCTACGAGCAGTACTTC
TRBJ2-6 | . | . | TRBV7-2 | CASSRGYTGANVLTF | TGTGCCAGCAGCAGGGGGTACACTGGGGCCAACGTCCTGACTTTC
TRBJ1-5 | . | . | TRBV2 | CASSGTADQPQHF | TGTGCCAGCTCAGGGACGGCAGATCAGCCCCAGCATTTT
TRBJ1-5 | many | . | TRBV25-1 | CASSDRFVRGGLIQPQHF | TGTGCCAGCAGTGATCGGTTCGTCCGGGGCGGTTTGATACAGCCCCAGCATTTT
TRBJ1-1 | many | . | TRBV9 | CASSAHHEGYAEAFF | TGTGCCAGCAGCGCACACCACGAGGGGTACGCTGAAGCTTTCTTT
TRBJ1-4 | once | . | TRBV20-1 | CSAPLGKLNEKLFF | TGCAGTGCTCCTCTGGGGAAACTAAATGAAAAACTGTTTTTT
TRBJ1-5 | few | TRBD1 | TRBV20-1 | CSARVTGQGFNQPQHF | TGCAGTGCTAGAGTCACAGGACAGGGTTTTAATCAGCCCCAGCATTTT
TRBJ2-5 | . | . | TRBV12-3/TRBV12-4 | CASASGPYQETQYF | TGTGCCAGCGCCTCCGGGCCGTACCAAGAGACCCAGTACTTC
TRBJ2-5 | . | TRBD2 | TRBV2 | CASSEAGGQYF | TGTGCCAGCAGTGAAGCGGGGGGGCAGTACTTC
TRBJ2-2 | . | . | TRBV4-3 | CASSPLKPVRGELFF | TGCGCCAGCAGTCCACTAAAACCGGTCCGCGGGGAGCTGTTTTTT
TRBJ2-7 | many | . | TRBV7-9 | CASSDTTGTSYEQYF | TGTGCCAGCAGTGACACGACCGGTACCTCCTACGAGCAGTACTTC
TRBJ1-1 | . | TRBD1 | TRBV6-5 | CASSETGGRALTEAFF | TGTGCCAGCAGTGAAACAGGGGGCCGTGCTCTAACTGAAGCTTTCTTT
TRBJ1-6 | few | . | TRBV7-9 | CASSQTRGRSPLHF | TGTGCCAGCAGCCAAACCCGGGGAAGGTCACCCCTCCACTTT
TRBJ2-5 | . | TRBD2 | TRBV24-1 | CATSDTSGSLGETQYF | TGTGCCACCAGTGATACTAGCGGGAGTCTTGGCGAGACCCAGTACTTC
TRBJ2-2 | . | TRBD1 | TRBV19 | CASSLRQGVGELFF | TGTGCCAGTAGTCTTCGACAGGGGGTCGGGGAGCTGTTTTTT
TRBJ2-5 | . | . | TRBV20-1 | CSASVYSQETQYF | TGCAGTGCTAGTGTGTATTCACAAGAGACCCAGTACTTC
TRBJ1-5 | . | TRBD1 | TRBV24-1 | CATRYRDRSNQPQHF | TGTGCCACCAGATACCGGGACAGGAGCAATCAGCCCCAGCATTTT